This TCR beta chain originates from a study of T cells expressing NK-cell markers. Across the whole study: Of eight sequenced donors, seven were HCMV-seropositive and one HCMV-seronegative.

The CDR3 spans 15 residues. Per germline, CDR1 MNHEY and CDR2 SVGAGI. TCRdb re-called the 5' RACE reads; one entry per CDR3 protein, DNA not given. Its listing shows fewer than 300,000 distinct CDR3 sequences. The origin of this receptor is a woman between 18 and 70 years old in good health. Sample: blood T cells: a sorted CD56 or NKG2C T cell subset, CD4+ or CD8+ T cells, or bulk PBMC T cells (not recorded which). This chain links TRBV6-5 with TRBJ2-2; TCRdb reports TRBD1, a call that lacks DNA to check it against. The CDR3 here is CASSYSNGATGELFF.